Presented here are 22 T cell receptor beta chains from one specimen sequenced in a study of blood T cell repertoires in COVID-19. TCRdb's table, derived via immunoSEQ multiplex PCR, lists solely in-frame clones and lacks some. This table has under 150,000 clones, almost 80% appearing once. Material: peripheral blood. Receptor source: a human donor in a cohort sampled during active COVID-19.

This sequence joins TRBV2 and TRBJ1-1; maybe TRBD1 (5 bases). The CDR3 is made up of 13 amino acids. Germline V lookup: CDR1 SNHLY, CDR2 FYNNEI. V lost 5 bases to trimming and J lost 0 bases, with 7 bases between them. In nucleotides, the CDR3 is TGTGCCAGCAGTAGACAGCTGAACACTGAAGCTTTCTTT. As protein: CASSRQLNTEAFF.

This clone was detected once. V usage is TRBV28 and J usage is TRBJ2-7; 10 bases line up with TRBD1. Germline CDR1 is MDHEN and CDR2 is SYDVKM. The ends lost 5 bases at V and 3 bases at J; junction bases unmatched: 1. CDR3 length: 13 amino acids. CDR3 sequence (DNA): TGTGCCAGCAGTCGGGACAGGGGCTACGAGCAGTACTTC. As protein: CASSRDRGYEQYF. Variable domain in full (rest from reference TRBV28 and TRBJ2-7): DVKVTQSSRYLVKRTGEKVFLECVQDMDHENMFWYRQDPGLGLRLIYFSYDVKMKEKGDIPEGYSVSREKKERFSLILESASTNQTSMYLCASSRDRGYEQYFGPGTRLTVT.

This chain joins TRBV5-1 and TRBJ2-5; 12 bases agree with TRBD1. The V gene end was trimmed by 1 base and the J gene end by 5 bases; junction bases not matched to a gene: 3. CDR3 size: 15 residues. In germline, CDR1 is SGHRS, CDR2 YFSETQ. The DNA of the CDR3 is TGCGCCAGCAGCTTGCGGGACAGGGGGCGCGAGACCCAGTACTTC. Protein sequence: CASSLRDRGRETQYF.

This clone occurred once. The genes are TRBV21-1 and TRBJ2-4; TRBD1, the table's D call, lacks a check against the DNA. TRBV21-1 is marked as a pseudogene. CDR3 size: 16 residues. CDR3: CASSKNPTRAKNIQYF. Written as DNA, the CDR3 is TGTGCCAGCAGCAAAAACCCCACCAGAGCCAAAAACATTCAGTACTTC.

CDR3 DNA sequence: TGTGCCAGCAGCTACCTAGCGGGGGGACGCAATGAGCAGTTCTTC. This codes for CASSYLAGGRNEQFF. V and J are TRBV7-8 and TRBJ2-1, with 11 nucleotides matching TRBD2. CDR3 length equals 15 residues. V lost 4 bases and J lost 6; bases outside the gene matches: 5. Looked up from germline, CDR1 is SGHVS and CDR2 is FQNEAQ.

The chain couples TRBV5-1 to TRBJ1-2; no reliable D call. Germline values: CDR1 SGHRS, CDR2 YFSETQ. This CDR3 spans 15 amino acids. V lost 2 bases and J lost 0, with 11 bases in between. In DNA, the CDR3 is TGCGCCAGCAGCTTCCGAGCCGGGACTAACTATGGCTACACCTTC. Protein product: CASSFRAGTNYGYTF.

This chain joins TRBV5-1 and TRBJ2-7, with 7 bases lining up with TRBD1. CDR1 is SGHRS, CDR2 YFSETQ, per germline. The CDR3 extends over 12 amino acids. The ends lost 0 bases at V and 9 bases at J; junction bases unmatched: 3. The chain's CDR3 is CASSLAGDRQYF. The DNA of the CDR3 is TGCGCCAGCAGCTTGGCCGGGGACAGGCAGTACTTC.

The rearrangement links TRBV9 to TRBJ2-6; weak D call: TRBD1 (6 bases). In germline, CDR1 is SGDLS, CDR2 YYNGEE. The V end lost 3 bases, the J end lost 1 base, and 11 bases lay between the germline ends. The CDR3 extends over 16 amino acids. The CDR3 sequence is CASSARGSSGANVLTF. The CDR3 nucleotides are TGTGCCAGCAGCGCCAGGGGTTCTTCTGGGGCCAACGTCCTGACTTTC.

The V call is TRBV4-3, the J call TRBJ2-2; a weak D match, TRBD1 (6 bases). The V end was cut by 3 bases, the J end by 2 bases, with 16 bases between. This CDR3 region has 17 residues. Per the germline V gene, CDR1 is LGHNA and CDR2 is YSLEER. CDR3 nucleotides: TGCGCCAGCAGCCAGGAATGGGGGACATTTAACACCGGGGAGCTGTTTTTT. The encoded protein is CASSQEWGTFNTGELFF.

The chain is built from TRBV10-3 and TRBJ2-1; 11 bases align to TRBD2. Trimming removed 1 base from V and 10 bases from J; junction bases left unmatched: 6. Germline values: CDR1 ENHRY, CDR2 SYGVKD. CDR3 length equals 15 residues. CDR3 amino acids: CAISEFTSGSGEQFF. CDR3 nucleotides: TGTGCCATCAGTGAGTTTACTAGCGGGAGTGGGGAGCAGTTCTTC.

The V gene is TRBV4-3, the J gene TRBJ2-7, with 7 bases lining up with TRBD1. Germline V CDR1 and CDR2: LGHNA, YSLEER. J lost 1 base, V lost 3 bases, and 6 bases had no gene match. The CDR3 has 15 amino acids. CDR3 sequence: CASSQLPGQSYEQYF. CDR3 DNA: TGCGCCAGCAGCCAGCTGCCGGGACAGTCCTACGAGCAGTACTTC.

The chain employs TRBV14 and TRBJ2-1; possibly TRBD2 for D (6 bases). CDR3 length: 16 residues. CDR1 SGHDN and CDR2 FVKESK come from the germline V gene. V lost 1 base, J lost 0 bases, and 10 bases lay in between. This CDR3 is CASSQVGLSSYNEQFF. The DNA for the CDR3 is TGTGCCAGCAGCCAAGTGGGACTGAGCTCCTACAATGAGCAGTTCTTC.

V usage is TRBV30 and J usage is TRBJ1-1, with a weak D call TRBD1 (5 bases). The V end was cut by 2 bases, the J end by 3 bases, with 10 bases between. Germline loops: CDR1 GTSNPN, CDR2 SVGIG (reference sequence). The CDR3 extends over 13 amino acids. This chain's CDR3 is CAWSQGRHTEAFF. CDR3 bases: TGTGCCTGGAGTCAGGGTCGGCACACTGAAGCTTTCTTT.

This chain joins TRBV10-3 and TRBJ1-1; a weak D match, TRBD1 (5 bases). Trimming removed 0 bases from V and 5 bases from J, with 13 bases in between. Germline V gives CDR1 ENHRY, CDR2 SYGVKD. This CDR3 is 15 amino acids long. CDR3 coding DNA: TGTGCCATCAGTGAGTCGGGAGGGGCGCGGACTGAAGCTTTCTTT. As protein: CAISESGGARTEAFF.

The chain recombines TRBV29-1 with TRBJ1-1; D is perhaps TRBD1 (6 bases). The CDR3 runs to 13 residues. Trimming left V 7 bases short and J 2 bases short, with 14 bases between. Per the germline V gene, CDR1 is SQVTM and CDR2 is ANQGSEA. CDR3: CSGGEDRNTEAFF. The CDR3 DNA reads as TGCAGCGGAGGAGAGGACAGAAACACTGAAGCTTTCTTT.

The V gene is TRBV21-1, the J gene TRBJ2-1; TRBD2, the table's D call, was not compared with the DNA. TRBV21-1 is labeled a pseudogene. This CDR3 has 15 residues. The DNA of the CDR3 is TGTGCCAGCAGCCCTCAGGCGGGGTTCAAGGATGAGCAGTTCTTC. Protein sequence: CASSPQAGFKDEQFF.

The genes are TRBV28 and TRBJ1-5; TRBD1 might be the D (5 bases). This CDR3 has 17 residues. V was clipped by 5 bases and J by 0 bases, with 17 bases between them. Germline V gene sequence: CDR1 MDHEN, CDR2 SYDVKM. The CDR3 reads CASSPIQGLDSNQPQHF. CDR3 nucleotides: TGTGCCAGCAGTCCTATCCAGGGTTTAGATAGCAATCAGCCCCAGCATTTT.

A single count supports this clone. The chain carries TRBV9 and TRBJ2-5; weak D call: TRBD1 (6 bases). The CDR3 has 12 residues. Between the trimmed V and J ends, which lost 9 bases and 1 base, there was a span of 10 bases. The V gene's germline CDR1 is SGDLS and CDR2 YYNGEE. CDR3 coding DNA: TGTGCCACCTGGGGGCCCCAAGAGACCCAGTACTTC. The encoded protein is CATWGPQETQYF.

The chain links TRBV28 to TRBJ2-4; 12 bases line up with TRBD2. The length of the CDR3 is 16 residues. The V gene end was trimmed by 6 bases and the J gene end by 1 base; junction bases not matched to a gene: 4. Germline loops: CDR1 MDHEN, CDR2 SYDVKM. CDR3 in DNA: TGTGCCAGCAGCCTCACTAGCGGGGGGGCCAAAAACATTCAGTACTTC. As protein: CASSLTSGGAKNIQYF.

V is TRBV5-4 and J is TRBJ2-6; 9 nucleotides align to TRBD1. The CDR3 extends over 18 amino acids. Germline V lookup: CDR1 SGHNT, CDR2 YYREEE (reference sequence). Trimming cost V 5 bases and J 2 bases; bases outside gene matches: 11. CDR3 in DNA: TGTGCCAGCAGGGGCGGGACAGGGTTCTCTCCTGGGGCCAACGTCCTGACTTTC. Translation: CASRGGTGFSPGANVLTF.

The J gene is TRBJ1-3, the V gene TRBV5-5; D is undetermined. The germline V gene has CDR1 SGHKS and CDR2 YYEKEE (reference sequence). V was clipped by 4 bases and J by 8 bases, with 13 bases between them. The CDR3 runs to 13 residues. CDR3 nucleotide sequence: TGTGCCAGCAGCGCCGGACTTAGAGACACCATATATTTT. It yields the protein CASSAGLRDTIYF. The variable domain in full, with the rest retrieved from reference TRBV5-5 and TRBJ1-3, is DAGVTQSPTHLIKTRGQQVTLRCSPISGHKSVSWYQQVLGQGPQFIFQYYEKEERGRGNFPDRFSARQFPNYSSELNVNALLLGDSALYLCASSAGLRDTIYFGEGSWLTVV.

This clone appeared a few times. The genes are TRBV3-1 (or the pseudogene TRBV3-2) and TRBJ1-5, with 11 bases fitting TRBD1. J lost 4 bases, V lost 3 bases, and 5 bases had no gene match. The germline V gene encodes CDR1 LGHDT and CDR2 YNNKEL (reference sequence). This CDR3 is built from 16 residues. CDR3 residues: CASSQTGTGGNQPQHF. The CDR3 DNA sequence: TGTGCCAGCAGCCAGACCGGGACAGGGGGAAATCAGCCCCAGCATTTT.